This T cell receptor beta chain is drawn from a study of cytomegalovirus exposure and HLA in healthy donors. Sampled while nominally healthy, donors likely had unrecorded immune exposures. This clone has just one count. Its antigen is currently unknown. Study-wide results and limits: Clonal expansion was found to be greater in HLA-associated TCR beta chains than in equally common others in a later analysis. Later analysis reportedly placed an Asian-associated ancestry cluster below the approximately 700-donor mean in N-insertions. The HLA-A and HLA-B alleles of most subjects were reportedly predicted accurately from TCR beta sequences.

From germline, CDR1 is MNHNS and CDR2 SASEGT. CDR3 length: 12 residues. V lost 6 bases, J lost 6 bases, and 11 bases lay in between. The PCR made use of 60 Vbeta and 13 Jbeta primers. Data came from immunoSEQ multiplex PCR; TCRdb stores just in-frame clones and leaves some out. The sample has about 190,000 clones, over 80% seen once. V usage is TRBV6-1 and J usage is TRBJ1-2; D not certain. The sequence derives from a boy aged 2-15 years in good health and CMV-seronegative. Sequencing used PBMCs. CDR3 nucleotides: TGTGCCAGCAGGGACTGGAAGAATGGCTACACCTTC. It encodes CASRDWKNGYTF.